Each of the 17 T cell receptor beta chains below was sequenced from the same sample in a study of CD8+ T cells in alopecia areata. In each case, RNA was isolated and then reverse transcribed into cDNA as the sequencing template. Measured with immunoSEQ multiplex PCR; TCRdb has only the in-frame clones, and not every one. The table lists 200,000 to 250,000 clones, 67% of them singletons, with more than 0.95% in the top ten. The input for sequencing was CD4+ T cells sorted from blood, taken at week 0. The receptors come from a human donor with alopecia areata.

The chain combines TRBV30 with TRBJ1-6; D is ambiguous. CDR3 length equals 14 residues. V was trimmed by 0 bases and J by 7 bases, leaving 10 bases between them. Germline-derived CDR1 and CDR2 are GTSNPN and SVGIG (reference sequence). CDR3 sequence: CAWSVNVWNSPLHF. CDR3 nucleotide sequence: TGTGCCTGGAGTGTAAACGTATGGAATTCACCCCTCCACTTT.

A single count supports this clone. CDR3 protein: CASSFLAGLGEQFF. CDR3 sequence (DNA): TGCGCCAGCAGCTTCCTAGCGGGTCTTGGTGAGCAGTTCTTC. The V gene is TRBV5-1, the J gene TRBJ2-1, with 8 bases that match TRBD2. V was pared by 2 bases and J by 9 bases, with 7 bases of the junction left unmatched. The CDR3 is made up of 14 amino acids. CDR1 and CDR2 from the germline V gene are SGHRS and YFSETQ.

The rearrangement uses TRBV29-1 and TRBJ2-7; D is undetermined. The CDR3 covers 12 residues. Germline-derived CDR1 and CDR2 are SQVTM and ANQGSEA. V was shortened by 7 bases and J by 3 bases, with 13 bases between the two germline ends. The DNA for the CDR3 is TGCAGCGGTGGCGCCGGGTACTACGAGCAGTACTTC. It codes for CSGGAGYYEQYF.

The chain combines TRBV4-1 with TRBJ2-1; 8 bases are shared with TRBD2. After removal of 2 bases from V and 0 bases from J, the junction contained 3 bases not matched to a gene. The CDR3 extends over 16 amino acids. Germline V lookup: CDR1 MGHRA, CDR2 YSYEKL. The CDR3 is CASSQNGGASYNEQFF. CDR3 DNA: TGCGCCAGCAGCCAAAACGGGGGGGCCTCCTACAATGAGCAGTTCTTC.

The genes are TRBV6-5 and TRBJ2-5, with D unresolved. Trimming took 5 bases from V and 5 from J, leaving 15 bases between them. Germline loops: CDR1 MNHEY, CDR2 SVGAGI. The CDR3 spans 14 residues. DNA of the CDR3: TGTGCCAGCAGTCCCTTAAAAGTCCCGGAGACCCAGTACTTC. The encoded protein is CASSPLKVPETQYF.

The V gene is TRBV29-1, the J gene TRBJ2-7, with D perhaps TRBD1 (6 bases). CDR3 length: 14 residues. Germline lookup yields CDR1 SQVTM and CDR2 ANQGSEA. V was shortened by 3 bases and J by 3 bases, with 15 bases between the two germline ends. The CDR3 nucleotides are TGCAGCGTTGAGGTCGGGACAAACATCTACGAGCAGTACTTC. Its translation: CSVEVGTNIYEQYF.

With respect to this clone: Relative to the germline gene, one junction end is altered; a read error may explain this. J is TRBJ2-5 and V is TRBV7-7; D perhaps matches TRBD1 (5 bases). Germline V gives CDR1 SSHAT, CDR2 FNYEAQ (reference sequence). The CDR3 length is 14 residues. CDR3 sequence reads: CASSLQGSQETQYF. The CDR3, as DNA: TGTGCTAGCAGCTTGCAGGGCAGCCAAGAGACCCAGTACTTC. The complete variable domain, with remaining parts taken from reference TRBV7-7 and TRBJ2-5, reads GAGVSQSPRYKVTKRGQDVTLRCDPISSHATLYWYQQALGQGPEFLTYFNYEAQPDKSGLPSDRFSAERPEGSISTLTIQRTEQRDSAMYRCASSLQGSQETQYFGPGTRLLVL.

The chain carries TRBV6-5 and TRBJ1-5; possibly TRBD1 for D (5 bases). Germline loops: CDR1 MNHEY, CDR2 SVGAGI. Trimming stripped 6 bases from V and 2 bases from J, with 14 bases between. There are 15 residues in the CDR3. CDR3 bases: TGTGCCAGCAGACACGACAGTCGTCGCAATCAGCCCCAGCATTTT. Translation gives CASRHDSRRNQPQHF.

The genes are TRBV6-6 and TRBJ2-7, with D unresolved. The CDR3 loop spans 14 amino acids. Germline V CDR1 and CDR2: MNHNY, SVGAGI (reference sequence). V lost 2 bases, J lost 4 bases, and 12 bases lay in between. The CDR3 is CASSYPGRMYEQYF. The CDR3 DNA reads TGTGCCAGCAGTTACCCGGGCCGGATGTACGAGCAGTACTTC.

The CDR3 DNA is TGCGCCAGCAGCCAAGATGGGAGTGCGGGTCAGCCCCAGCATTTT. It specifies CASSQDGSAGQPQHF. J is TRBJ1-5 and V is TRBV4-1; no clear D gene. The V end lost 0 bases, the J end lost 6 bases, and 12 bases lay between the germline ends. CDR3 size: 15 residues. CDR1 is MGHRA, CDR2 YSYEKL, per germline.

The chain couples TRBV5-1 to TRBJ1-2; D may be TRBD1 (6 bases). CDR1 SGHRS and CDR2 YFSETQ come from the germline V gene. The CDR3 runs to 16 residues. V lost 5 bases and J lost 0, with 17 bases in between. The CDR3 protein is CASRGRGPIANYGYTF. DNA of the CDR3: TGCGCCAGCAGAGGCAGGGGACCTATAGCTAACTATGGCTACACCTTC. The variable domain in full, completed from reference TRBV5-1 and TRBJ1-2, reads KAGVTQTPRYLIKTRGQQVTLSCSPISGHRSVSWYQQTPGQGLQFLFEYFSETQRNKGNFPGRFSGRQFSNSRSEMNVSTLELGDSALYLCASRGRGPIANYGYTFGSGTRLTVV.

The chain uses TRBV6-5 and TRBJ2-6; D is ambiguous. Germline V gene lookup returns CDR1 MNHEY and CDR2 SVGAGI. Trimming took off 5 bases at V and 2 bases at J, with 4 bases between the two ends. The CDR3 is 13 amino acids. This CDR3 reads CASSRTGANVLTF. The CDR3 nucleotides read TGTGCCAGCAGTAGGACTGGGGCCAACGTCCTGACTTTC.

The chain joins TRBV11-2 to TRBJ1-6; D is unresolved. The germline CDR1 and CDR2 sequences are SGHAT and FQNNGV. The germline V and J ends were trimmed by 5 bases and 8 bases, with 10 bases remaining between them. The CDR3 is made up of 13 amino acids. CDR3 coding DNA: TGTGCCAGCAGCCCCAGGACCTATTCACCCCTCCACTTT. Translation: CASSPRTYSPLHF.

V gene TRBV7-9 combines with J gene TRBJ1-1; no firm D call. Trimming left V 5 bases short and J 1 base short, with 8 bases between. This CDR3 has 13 residues. The V gene's germline CDR1 is SEHNR and CDR2 FQNEAQ (reference sequence). This CDR3 reads CASSDAGNTEAFF. CDR3 bases: TGTGCCAGCAGCGATGCAGGGAACACTGAAGCTTTCTTT. The full variable domain, rest sourced from reference TRBV7-9 and TRBJ1-1, is DTGVSQNPRHKITKRGQNVTFRCDPISEHNRLYWYRQTLGQGPEFLTYFQNEAQLEKSRLLSDRFSAERPKGSFSTLEIQRTEQGDSAMYLCASSDAGNTEAFFGQGTRLTVV.

V usage is TRBV7-2 and J usage is TRBJ2-1, with a tentative D call TRBD1 (6 bases). This CDR3 spans 15 amino acids. With 1 base removed from V and 0 bases from J, the gap between germline ends came to 7 bases. CDR1 SGHTA and CDR2 FQGNSA come from the germline V gene. CDR3 nucleotide sequence: TGTGCCAGCAGCTTAGTACAGGGCTCCTACAATGAGCAGTTCTTC. It is translated as CASSLVQGSYNEQFF. The full variable domain, completed using reference TRBV7-2 and TRBJ2-1, is GAGVSQSPSNKVTEKGKDVELRCDPISGHTALYWYRQSLGQGLEFLIYFQGNSAPDKSGLPSDRFSAERTGGSVSTLTIQRTQQEDSAVYLCASSLVQGSYNEQFFGPGTRLTVL.

The V and J genes are TRBV29-1 and TRBJ2-1; 7 bases align to TRBD2. Germline values: CDR1 SQVTM, CDR2 ANQGSEA. The junction had 9 bases not matched to a gene; V was cut back by 0 bases and J by 4 bases. The CDR3 is made up of 16 amino acids. The CDR3 region has the DNA TGCAGCGTTGAAGATGCCAGCAGCGGGGTATACAATGAGCAGTTCTTC. Translating gives CSVEDASSGVYNEQFF.

A remark on this clone: Other DNA sequences in the same sample also yield this CDR3. This chain connects TRBV29-1 to TRBJ1-1; D is unclear. Germline values: CDR1 SQVTM, CDR2 ANQGSEA. The CDR3 runs 10 residues. The V end was cut by 2 bases, the J end by 2 bases, with 0 bases between. The CDR3 nucleotides read TGCAGCGTTGAAAACACTGAAGCTTTCTTT. It specifies CSVENTEAFF.